This T cell receptor beta chain was sequenced for a study of T cells in Graves' hyperthyroidism and ophthalmopathy. Disease duration was under 3 months in the ophthalmopathy patients, who also had a Clinical Activity Score of at least 3 and a NOSPECS grade of at least 4. This clonotype was seen at least ten times. What was amplified from RNA transcripts were TCR beta CDR3 regions. When the TCR CDR3 underwent first-round RT-PCR, the HTBI primer set was used. TCRdb recomputed calls from the multiplex PCR reads with MiXCR, one row per CDR3 protein. The table lists more than 450,000 distinct CDR3 sequences, less than 20% of them singletons. Material: blood. This sequence was found in a man between 35 and 55 years old with Graves' ophthalmopathy.

CDR3 region: CASSFGSGNEQFF. In DNA form, the CDR3 reads TGTGCCAGCAGCTTCGGGAGTGGGAATGAGCAGTTCTTC. This sequence joins TRBV13 and TRBJ2-1; D may be TRBD2 (6 bases). Trimming stripped 3 bases from V and 7 bases from J, with 10 bases between. Germline V CDR1 and CDR2: PRHDT, FYEKMQ (reference sequence). The CDR3 totals 13 residues.